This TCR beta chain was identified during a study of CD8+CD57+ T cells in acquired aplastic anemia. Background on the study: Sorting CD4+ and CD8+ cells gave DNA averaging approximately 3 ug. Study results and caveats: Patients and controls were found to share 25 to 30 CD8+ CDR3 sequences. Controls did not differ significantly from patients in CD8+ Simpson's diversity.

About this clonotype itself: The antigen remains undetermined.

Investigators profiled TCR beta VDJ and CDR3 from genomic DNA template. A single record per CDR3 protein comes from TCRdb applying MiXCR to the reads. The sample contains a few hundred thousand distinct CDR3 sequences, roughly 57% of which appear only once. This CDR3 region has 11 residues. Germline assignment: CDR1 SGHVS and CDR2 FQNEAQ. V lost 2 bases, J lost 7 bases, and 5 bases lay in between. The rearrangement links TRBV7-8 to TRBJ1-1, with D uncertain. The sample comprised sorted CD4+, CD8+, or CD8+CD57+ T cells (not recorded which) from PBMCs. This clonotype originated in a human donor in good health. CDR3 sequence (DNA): TGTGCCAGCAGCTTAACTGATGAAGCTTTCTTT. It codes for CASSLTDEAFF.